The clone carrying this T cell receptor (beta chain) has a single count. V was pared by 4 bases and J by 2 bases, with 11 bases between. The CDR3 spans 14 residues. Germline V gives CDR1 SNHLY, CDR2 FYNNEI. The record originates from a study of T cell responses to AZD1222 COVID-19 vaccine. TCRdb keeps only in-frame clones here, not all; method: immunoSEQ multiplex PCR. The repertoire consists of roughly 140,000 clones, with approximately 92% occurring once and the leading ten covering roughly 1.8%. The rearrangement uses TRBV2 and TRBJ2-5; D is ambiguous. Sequenced material: peripheral blood, taken on day 0 of AZD1222 vaccination. The clonotype was recovered from an adult in good health. The CDR3 DNA reads TGTGCCAGCAGTGGGTGGCAGACGCAAGAGACCCAGTACTTC. This sequence encodes CASSGWQTQETQYF.